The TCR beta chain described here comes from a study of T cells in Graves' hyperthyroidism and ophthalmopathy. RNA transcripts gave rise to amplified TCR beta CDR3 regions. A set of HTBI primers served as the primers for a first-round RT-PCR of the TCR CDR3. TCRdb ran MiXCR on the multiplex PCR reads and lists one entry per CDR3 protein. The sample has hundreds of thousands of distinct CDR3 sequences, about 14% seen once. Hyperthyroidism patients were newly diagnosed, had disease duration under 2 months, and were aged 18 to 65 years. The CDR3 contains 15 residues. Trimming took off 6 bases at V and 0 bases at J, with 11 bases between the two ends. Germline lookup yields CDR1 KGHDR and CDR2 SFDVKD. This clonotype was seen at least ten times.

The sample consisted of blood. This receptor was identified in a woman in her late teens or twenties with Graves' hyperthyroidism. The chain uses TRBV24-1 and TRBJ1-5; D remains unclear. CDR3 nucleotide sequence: TGTGCCACCAGTTCGGGCAGCTATAGCAATCAGCCCCAGCATTTT. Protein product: CATSSGSYSNQPQHF.